One and the same sample provided the 10 T cell receptor beta chains below, sequenced in a study of vaccination effects on CD4 cells after COVID-19. The method was immunoSEQ multiplex PCR; TCRdb's version includes in-frame clones alone and lacks a portion of them. The sample has 52,000 or so clones, more than 60% seen once. Viral peptide pool expansion of antigen-specific CD4+ T cells preceded sequencing in the ViraFEST assay. Investigators separated out CD4+ T cells once about 10 days of culture had passed. In the vaccine recipients, nucleocapsid antibodies were negative and there was no prior SARS-CoV-2 infection. Their recognized antigens are unknown. This sample comprised CD4+ T cells from PBMCs cultured with SARS-CoV-2 spike peptides, obtained before COVID-19 vaccination. Receptors originate from a human donor who received a COVID-19 vaccine.

The chain links TRBV7-9 to TRBJ1-2, with TRBD1 matching over 7 bases. The CDR3 runs to 15 residues. Per the germline V gene, CDR1 is SEHNR and CDR2 is FQNEAQ (reference sequence). V trimming: 3 bases; J trimming: 1 base; junction bases outside the gene matches: 5. This chain's CDR3 is CASSLGTAFNYGYTF. The CDR3 coding sequence is TGTGCCAGCAGCTTGGGGACAGCTTTTAACTATGGCTACACCTTC. Combining the CDR3 with reference TRBV7-9 and TRBJ1-2 gives the whole variable domain DTGVSQNPRHKITKRGQNVTFRCDPISEHNRLYWYRQTLGQGPEFLTYFQNEAQLEKSRLLSDRFSAERPKGSFSTLEIQRTEQGDSAMYLCASSLGTAFNYGYTFGSGTRLTVV.

This clone was seen once. CDR3 protein: CASNSVGGSSYNEQFF. In DNA form, the CDR3 reads TGTGCCAGCAATTCTGTCGGGGGGAGCTCCTACAATGAGCAGTTCTTC. The gene calls are TRBV28 and TRBJ2-1, with 7 bases lining up with TRBD2. Trimming removed 7 bases from V and 0 bases from J; junction bases left unmatched: 9. This CDR3 region has 16 residues. In germline, CDR1 is MDHEN, CDR2 SYDVKM.

The CDR3 here is CASSQRTGSNTEAFF. DNA of the CDR3: TGTGCCAGCAGCCAAAGGACAGGATCAAACACTGAAGCTTTCTTT. The V and J genes are TRBV27 and TRBJ1-1; 7 bases are shared with TRBD1. CDR3 length: 15 residues. Unmatched junction bases numbered 9, after V lost 6 bases and J lost 2 bases. From germline, CDR1 is MNHEY and CDR2 SMNVEV (reference sequence).

The rearrangement uses TRBV14 and TRBJ1-2; D is ambiguous. Per the germline V gene, CDR1 is SGHDN and CDR2 is FVKESK. V was cut by 5 bases and J by 4 bases, with 11 bases left in between. The CDR3 totals 13 residues. CDR3 sequence (DNA): TGTGCCAGCAGCTCGGACCGCCTCTATGGCTACACCTTC. This codes for CASSSDRLYGYTF.

The chain links TRBV3-1 (or the pseudogene TRBV3-2) to TRBJ2-7; D is unresolved. The CDR3 spans 14 residues. V gave up 3 bases and J gave up 0 bases, with 9 bases separating them. From germline, CDR1 is LGHDT and CDR2 YNNKEL (reference sequence). The CDR3 DNA sequence: TGTGCCAGCAGCCAGACTCTAGGCTCCTACGAGCAGTACTTC. Translated: CASSQTLGSYEQYF.

The chain combines TRBV4-1 with TRBJ2-1; maybe TRBD2 (7 bases). The CDR3 is 16 amino acids. V was clipped by 0 bases and J by 5 bases, with 14 bases between them. CDR1 MGHRA and CDR2 YSYEKL come from the germline V gene. The CDR3 DNA sequence: TGCGCCAGCAGCCAAGAAGGGAGGGGGGGCGACAATGAGCAGTTCTTC. This gives the protein CASSQEGRGGDNEQFF.

V gene TRBV7-2 combines with J gene TRBJ2-3; TRBD1 or TRBD2 may be the D gene (6 bases each). The V and J ends lost 5 bases and 4 bases respectively, with 19 bases between them. The length of the CDR3 is 16 residues. CDR1 and CDR2 (germline): SGHTA, FQGNSA. The CDR3: CASSPKGGRGADTQYF. For the CDR3, the DNA is TGTGCCAGCAGCCCCAAAGGGGGGAGAGGGGCAGATACGCAGTATTTT.

The rearrangement links TRBV5-4 to TRBJ2-1, with 11 bases that match TRBD2. The CDR3 consists of 16 residues. Per germline, CDR1 SGHNT and CDR2 YYREEE (reference sequence). J was trimmed by 8 bases and V by 0 bases; bases with no gene match: 7. The CDR3 spells CASSLGGTSGRDEQFF. The CDR3 DNA is TGTGCCAGCAGCTTGGGCGGGACTAGCGGCAGGGATGAGCAGTTCTTC.

A note on this clone: At one of its ends the junction is not consistent with the germline gene, which may arise from a read error. V is TRBV11-2 and J is TRBJ2-3, with 8 bases lining up with TRBD2. The CDR3 totals 13 residues. The germline gives CDR1 SGHAT, CDR2 FQNNGV. The CDR3 region has the DNA TGTGCCAGCAGCTTAGAACCAGCGCACGGGGGGGATTTT. It translates to CASSLEPAHGGDF.

The CDR3 region has the DNA TGTGCCAGCAGCTTAGCCGGGACTAGCGGGCGTGAGCAGTTCTTC. Translating it yields CASSLAGTSGREQFF. The V and J genes are TRBV7-2 and TRBJ2-1; TRBD2 matches at 12 bases. Germline V gives CDR1 SGHTA, CDR2 FQGNSA. This CDR3 has 15 residues. V lost 0 bases, J lost 9 bases, and 3 bases stayed unmatched.